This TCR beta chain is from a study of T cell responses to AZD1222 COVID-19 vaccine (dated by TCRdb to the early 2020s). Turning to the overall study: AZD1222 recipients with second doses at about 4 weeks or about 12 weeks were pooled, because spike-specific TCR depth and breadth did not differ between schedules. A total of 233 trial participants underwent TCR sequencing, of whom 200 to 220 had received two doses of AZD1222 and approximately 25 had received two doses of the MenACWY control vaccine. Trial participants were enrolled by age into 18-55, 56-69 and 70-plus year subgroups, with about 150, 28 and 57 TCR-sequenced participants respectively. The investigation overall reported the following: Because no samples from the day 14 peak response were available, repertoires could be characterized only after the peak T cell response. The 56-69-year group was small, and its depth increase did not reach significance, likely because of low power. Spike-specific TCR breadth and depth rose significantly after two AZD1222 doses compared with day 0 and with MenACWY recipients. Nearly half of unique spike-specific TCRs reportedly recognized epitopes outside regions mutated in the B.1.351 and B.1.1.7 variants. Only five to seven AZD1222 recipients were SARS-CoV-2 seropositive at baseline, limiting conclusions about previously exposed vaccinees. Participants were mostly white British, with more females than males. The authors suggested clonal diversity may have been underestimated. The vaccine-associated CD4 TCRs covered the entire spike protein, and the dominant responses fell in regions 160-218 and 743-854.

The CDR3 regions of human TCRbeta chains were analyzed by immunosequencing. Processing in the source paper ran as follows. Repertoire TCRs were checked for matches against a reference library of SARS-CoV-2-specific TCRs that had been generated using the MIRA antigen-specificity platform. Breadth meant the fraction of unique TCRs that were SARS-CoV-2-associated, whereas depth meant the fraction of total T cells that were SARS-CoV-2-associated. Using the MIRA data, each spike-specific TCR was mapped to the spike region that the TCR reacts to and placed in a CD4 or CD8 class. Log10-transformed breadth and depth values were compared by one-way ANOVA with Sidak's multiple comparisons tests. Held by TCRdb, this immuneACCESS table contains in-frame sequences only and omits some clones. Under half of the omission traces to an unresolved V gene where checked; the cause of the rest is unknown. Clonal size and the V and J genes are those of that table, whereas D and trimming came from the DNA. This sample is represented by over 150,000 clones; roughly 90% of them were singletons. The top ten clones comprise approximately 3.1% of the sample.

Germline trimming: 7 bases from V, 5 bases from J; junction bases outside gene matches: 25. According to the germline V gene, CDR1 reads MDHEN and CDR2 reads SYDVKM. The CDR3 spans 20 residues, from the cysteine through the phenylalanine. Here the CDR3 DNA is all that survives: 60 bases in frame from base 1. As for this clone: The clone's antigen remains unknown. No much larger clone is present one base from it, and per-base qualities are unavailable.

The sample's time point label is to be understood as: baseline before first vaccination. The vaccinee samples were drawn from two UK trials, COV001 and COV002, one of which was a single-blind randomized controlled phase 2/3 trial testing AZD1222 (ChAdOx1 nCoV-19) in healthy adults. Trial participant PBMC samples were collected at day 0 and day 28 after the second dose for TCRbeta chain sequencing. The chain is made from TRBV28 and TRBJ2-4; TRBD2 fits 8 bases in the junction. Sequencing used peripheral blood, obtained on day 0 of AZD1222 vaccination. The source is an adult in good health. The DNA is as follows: TGTGCCAGCAAATCGGGGGGGCCGTTGGGCGGGTCCGTCCTCCAAAACATTCAGTACTTC. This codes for CASKSGGPLGGSVLQNIQYF. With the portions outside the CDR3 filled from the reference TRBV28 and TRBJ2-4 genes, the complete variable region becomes DVKVTQSSRYLVKRTGEKVFLECVQDMDHENMFWYRQDPGLGLRLIYFSYDVKMKEKGDIPEGYSVSREKKERFSLILESASTNQTSMYLCASKSGGPLGGSVLQNIQYFGAGTRLSVL.